The 15 T cell receptor beta chains presented below share a single source sample, sequenced in a study of shared clonotypes between healthy human individuals. TCRdb's table, derived via immunoSEQ multiplex PCR, lists solely in-frame clones and lacks some. The sample lists more than 2 million clones, around 95% seen once, with around 0.13% in the top ten. Sequencing was done on a sample of naive CD4+ T cells sorted from blood. Described subset: CD45RA+ positively selected. The origin of the receptors is a man between 18 and 29 years old in good health.

The V call is TRBV4-1, the J call TRBJ1-4; no clear D gene. The DNA end is more similar to TRBJ2-2, so the J call may be wrong. This CDR3 contains 11 residues. Germline V lookup: CDR1 MGHRA, CDR2 YSYEKL. In nucleotides, the CDR3 is TGCGCCAGCAGCCAAGGCAGGGAGCTGTTTTTT. Translation gives CASSQGRELFF.

The chain is built from TRBV7-2 and TRBJ1-5; D is possibly TRBD1 (6 bases). Germline assignment: CDR1 SGHTA and CDR2 FQGNSA. V dropped 5 bases and J dropped 0 bases, with 8 bases sitting between them. This CDR3 is 14 amino acids long. The CDR3 reads CASSGQFSNQPQHF. Here the CDR3 DNA reads TGTGCCAGCAGCGGACAGTTTAGCAATCAGCCCCAGCATTTT.

The chain couples TRBV7-2 to TRBJ2-3; 12 bases map to TRBD2. The CDR3 loop spans 16 amino acids. The V and J ends lost 4 bases and 0 bases, in that order; junction bases with no gene match: 2. CDR1 and CDR2 from the germline V gene are SGHTA and FQGNSA. The CDR3 here is CASSSGTSGSTDTQYF. CDR3 nucleotides: TGTGCCAGCAGCTCCGGGACTAGCGGGAGCACAGATACGCAGTATTTT. The variable domain in full, with the rest retrieved from reference TRBV7-2 and TRBJ2-3, is GAGVSQSPSNKVTEKGKDVELRCDPISGHTALYWYRQSLGQGLEFLIYFQGNSAPDKSGLPSDRFSAERTGGSVSTLTIQRTQQEDSAVYLCASSSGTSGSTDTQYFGPGTRLTVL.

The V and J genes are TRBV6-5 and TRBJ2-5; TRBD1 aligns across 7 bases. The V and J ends lost 0 bases and 2 bases, in that order; junction bases with no gene match: 3. CDR1 and CDR2 from the germline V gene are MNHEY and SVGAGI. There are 15 residues in the CDR3. For the CDR3, the DNA is TGTGCCAGCAGTTACTCGAACAGGGGTCAAGAGACCCAGTACTTC. Amino acids: CASSYSNRGQETQYF.

In DNA, the CDR3 is TGTGCCAGCAGTCCGTGGGACAGGGAAGCCCATGGCTACACCTTC. It encodes CASSPWDREAHGYTF. This rearrangement joins TRBV27 to TRBJ1-2, with 9 bases lining up with TRBD1. The CDR3 runs to 15 residues. Germline loops: CDR1 MNHEY, CDR2 SMNVEV (reference sequence). After removal of 5 bases from V and 6 bases from J, the junction contained 10 bases not matched to a gene.

The chain joins TRBV7-8 to TRBJ2-2; TRBD2 matches at 7 bases. The J segment lost 7 bases and the V segment lost 1 base, leaving 6 bases of the junction unmatched. CDR3 length: 15 amino acids. Germline values: CDR1 SGHVS, CDR2 FQNEAQ. CDR3 DNA sequence: TGTGCCAGCAGCTTAGGGGACTACCTCCACGGGGAGCTGTTTTTT. Amino acids: CASSLGDYLHGELFF.

The chain recombines TRBV6-6 with TRBJ2-3, with D maybe TRBD1 (6 bases). The CDR3 is 11 amino acids. Germline loops: CDR1 MNHNY, CDR2 SVGAGI (reference sequence). V lost 7 bases and J lost 9, with 11 bases in between. The CDR3 DNA sequence: TGTGCCAGCACCAGTCAGGGGACGCAGTATTTT. Its protein product is CASTSQGTQYF.

The chain combines TRBV10-2 with TRBJ2-5; 9 bases agree with TRBD2. V was clipped by 0 bases and J by 4 bases; unmatched bases: 3. CDR1 is WSHSY and CDR2 is SAAADI in the germline V gene. The CDR3 runs 15 residues. For the CDR3, the DNA is TGCGCCAGCAGTGAGTCACTAGCGGGTACAGAGACCCAGTACTTC. The encoded protein is CASSESLAGTETQYF.

Of note for this clone: This sample also contains other DNA sequences that code for the same CDR3. V and J are TRBV7-8 and TRBJ2-2; D unresolved. Germline CDR1 and CDR2: SGHVS and FQNEAQ. The V and J ends lost 1 base and 5 bases respectively, with 2 bases between them. The CDR3 is 12 residues long. This CDR3 reads CASSLVTGELFF. DNA of the CDR3: TGTGCCAGCAGCTTAGTTACCGGGGAGCTGTTTTTT.

This chain joins TRBV5-1 and TRBJ1-4; the D is unclear. This CDR3 is 14 amino acids long. CDR1 and CDR2 (germline): SGHRS, YFSETQ. Trimming took 4 bases from V and 5 from J, leaving 12 bases between them. The CDR3 bases are TGCGCCAGCAGCCGCGGAACGGGGAATGAAAAACTGTTTTTT. This gives the protein CASSRGTGNEKLFF.

This chain connects TRBV6-1 to TRBJ2-5; 14 bases agree with TRBD2. With 0 bases clipped from V and 5 bases from J, the junction kept 5 bases outside the gene matches. The V gene's germline CDR1 is MNHNS and CDR2 SASEGT. The length of the CDR3 is 17 residues. CDR3 loop: CASSEAGTSGSLETQYF. In DNA, the CDR3 is TGTGCCAGCAGTGAAGCGGGGACTAGCGGGAGTTTGGAGACCCAGTACTTC.

V is TRBV29-1 and J is TRBJ2-5; tentative D call: TRBD1 (6 bases). V was cut by 7 bases and J by 1 base, with 16 bases left in between. The CDR3 is made up of 14 amino acids. Germline loops: CDR1 SQVTM, CDR2 ANQGSEA. Here the CDR3 DNA reads TGCAGCGCCGCGCAGGGGACGGGCCAAGAGACCCAGTACTTC. Protein product: CSAAQGTGQETQYF.

The J gene is TRBJ1-5, the V gene TRBV18; D remains unclear. Germline loops: CDR1 KGHSH, CDR2 LQKENI. The CDR3 totals 16 residues. With 5 bases removed from V and 1 base from J, the gap between germline ends came to 15 bases. The CDR3 loop reads CASSAVETLSNQPQHF. The CDR3 bases are TGTGCCAGCTCAGCGGTAGAGACCTTGAGCAATCAGCCCCAGCATTTT.

The chain couples TRBV10-3 to TRBJ1-3; D is ambiguous. Germline CDR1 is ENHRY and CDR2 is SYGVKD. The length of the CDR3 is 18 residues. With 2 bases removed from V and 0 bases from J, the gap between germline ends came to 17 bases. The CDR3: CAISERVGAGGSGNTIYF. The CDR3 DNA reads TGTGCCATCAGTGAGAGGGTAGGAGCCGGCGGCTCTGGAAACACCATATATTTT.

V is TRBV18 and J is TRBJ1-4, with no clear D. The CDR3 loop spans 15 amino acids. Trimming stripped 3 bases from V and 2 bases from J, with 10 bases between. The germline gives CDR1 KGHSH, CDR2 LQKENI. The CDR3 loop reads CASSPAWATNEKLFF. CDR3 nucleotides: TGTGCCAGCTCACCTGCGTGGGCCACTAATGAAAAACTGTTTTTT.